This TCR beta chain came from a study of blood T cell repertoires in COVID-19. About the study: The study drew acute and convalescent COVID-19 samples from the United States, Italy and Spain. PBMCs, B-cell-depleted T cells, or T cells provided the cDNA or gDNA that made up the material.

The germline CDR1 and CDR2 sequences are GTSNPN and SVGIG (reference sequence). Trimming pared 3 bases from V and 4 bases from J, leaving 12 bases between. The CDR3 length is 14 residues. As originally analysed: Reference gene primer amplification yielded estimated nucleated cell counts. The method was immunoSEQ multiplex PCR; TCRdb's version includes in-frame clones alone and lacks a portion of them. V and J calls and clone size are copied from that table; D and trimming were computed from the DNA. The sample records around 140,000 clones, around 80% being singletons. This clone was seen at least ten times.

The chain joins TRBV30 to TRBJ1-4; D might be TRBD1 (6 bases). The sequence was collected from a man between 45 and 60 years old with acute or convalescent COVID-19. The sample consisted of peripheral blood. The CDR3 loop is CAWSTGSVNEKLFF. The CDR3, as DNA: TGTGCCTGGAGCACAGGGTCAGTTAATGAAAAACTGTTTTTT.